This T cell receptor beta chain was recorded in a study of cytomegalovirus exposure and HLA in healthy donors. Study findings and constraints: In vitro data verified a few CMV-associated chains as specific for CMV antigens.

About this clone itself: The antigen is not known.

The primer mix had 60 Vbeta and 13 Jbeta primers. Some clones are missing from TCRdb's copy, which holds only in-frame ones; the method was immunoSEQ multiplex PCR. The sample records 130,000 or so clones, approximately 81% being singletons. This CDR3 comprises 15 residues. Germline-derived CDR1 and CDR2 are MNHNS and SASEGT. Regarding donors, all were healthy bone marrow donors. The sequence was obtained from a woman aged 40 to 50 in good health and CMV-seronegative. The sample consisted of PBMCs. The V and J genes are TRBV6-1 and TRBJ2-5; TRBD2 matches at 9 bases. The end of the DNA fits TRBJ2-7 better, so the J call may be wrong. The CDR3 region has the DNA TGTGCCAGCAGTTCTCTAGCGGGAAAGATCTACGAGCAGTACTTC. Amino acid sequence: CASSSLAGKIYEQYF.